This TCR beta chain was sequenced in a study of cytomegalovirus exposure and HLA in healthy donors. Healthy bone marrow donors made up the donor group. The trim removed 5 bases at V and 2 bases at J, leaving 6 bases unmatched. CDR1 is MNHEY, CDR2 SVGAGI, per germline. There are 15 residues in the CDR3. General study results and limits: In a later analysis, productive TCRs from donors in an Asian-associated ancestry cluster reportedly carried fewer N-insertions than the cohort mean. In presence/absence analyses, roughly uniform sequencing depth across donors was assumed.

The PCR made use of 60 Vbeta and 13 Jbeta primers. The data were produced by immunoSEQ multiplex PCR, yet TCRdb's version contains in-frame clones alone and is incomplete. This repertoire shows over 100,000 clones, around 81% found once; its top ten account for more than 2%. On this clone: Its cognate antigen is unknown.

V is TRBV6-5 and J is TRBJ1-5, with TRBD1 identical over 7 bases. Specimen: PBMCs. This TCR was sampled from a woman younger than 45 in good health and CMV-seronegative. For the CDR3, the DNA is TGTGCCAGCAGTAAACTTCAGGGGGGCAATCAGCCCCAGCATTTT. Translated, it gives CASSKLQGGNQPQHF.